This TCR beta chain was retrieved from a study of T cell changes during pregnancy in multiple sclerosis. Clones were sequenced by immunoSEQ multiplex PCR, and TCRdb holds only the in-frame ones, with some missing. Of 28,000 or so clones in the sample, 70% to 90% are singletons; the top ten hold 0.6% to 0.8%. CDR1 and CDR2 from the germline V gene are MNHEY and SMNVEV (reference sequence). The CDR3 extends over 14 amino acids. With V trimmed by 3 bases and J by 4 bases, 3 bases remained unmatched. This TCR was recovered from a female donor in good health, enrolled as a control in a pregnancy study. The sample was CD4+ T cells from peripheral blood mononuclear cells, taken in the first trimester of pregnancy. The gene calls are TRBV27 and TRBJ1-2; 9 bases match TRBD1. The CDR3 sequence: CASSFSGQGYGYTF. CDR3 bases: TGTGCCAGCAGTTTTTCGGGACAGGGCTATGGCTACACCTTC.